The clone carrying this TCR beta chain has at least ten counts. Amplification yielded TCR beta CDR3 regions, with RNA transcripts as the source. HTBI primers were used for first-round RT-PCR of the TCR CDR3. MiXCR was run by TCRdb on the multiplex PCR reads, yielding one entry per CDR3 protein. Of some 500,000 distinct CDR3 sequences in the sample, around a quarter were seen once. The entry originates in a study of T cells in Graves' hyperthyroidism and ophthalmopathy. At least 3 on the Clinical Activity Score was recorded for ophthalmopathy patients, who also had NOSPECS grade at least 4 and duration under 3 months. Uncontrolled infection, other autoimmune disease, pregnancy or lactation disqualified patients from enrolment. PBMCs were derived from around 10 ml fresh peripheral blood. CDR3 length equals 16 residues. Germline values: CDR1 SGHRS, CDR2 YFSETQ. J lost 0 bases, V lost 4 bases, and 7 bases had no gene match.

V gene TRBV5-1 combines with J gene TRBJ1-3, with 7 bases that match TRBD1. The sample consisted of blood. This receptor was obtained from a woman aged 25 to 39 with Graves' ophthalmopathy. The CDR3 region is CASSPGGVPSGNTIYF. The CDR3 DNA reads TGCGCCAGCAGCCCAGGGGGGGTTCCCTCTGGAAACACCATATATTTT.